The TCR beta chain under discussion was sequenced for a study of T cell clones after liver transplantation (dated by TCRdb to 2018 to 2020). Study-wide context: ITN030ST, the source of the samples, was a randomized trial that attempted immunosuppression withdrawal within 2 years of liver transplantation. Tolerance meant complete immunosuppression withdrawal for at least one year without liver enzymes rising beyond twice the upper limit of normal. Blood samples were collected pre-transplant, pre-randomization before withdrawal, and post-randomization after either complete withdrawal or failed withdrawal. Donor-reactive T cell clones were identified by TCRbeta sequencing after a pre-transplant mixed lymphocyte reaction and then tracked in post-transplant blood. Subjects received no induction therapy and standard immunosuppression until randomization at 12-24 months post-transplant. As an antigen-independent comparator for the donor-reactive sequences, third party-reactive TCRbeta sequences from pre-transplant MLRs were identified as well. Of the 8 liver transplant recipients making up the studied cohort, 3 were classified as tolerant and 5 as non-tolerant. Of the eight recipients, a few were HCV-positive, while the remaining recipients had been transplanted for non-autoimmune, non-viral indications. The study at large found these results: The decline in donor-reactive sequences exceeded the decline in third party-reactive sequences, suggesting partial antigen-specific deletion that was unrelated to withdrawal success. A significant post-transplant decrease in circulating donor-reactive CD4 TCRbeta sequences was observed in most of the 8 subjects, irrespective of tolerance or HCV status. Low numbers of available donor cells limited the measurable donor-reactive repertoire in a couple of subjects. Because no allograft tissue specimens were available, donor-reactive T cells may have migrated into the graft instead of being deleted. When repertoire turnover was taken into account, detection of donor-reactive sequences was significantly reduced in 7 of 8 subjects for CD4 and in 8 of 8 subjects for CD8. Conclusions were preliminary, limited by small, heterogeneous patient numbers and non-standardized post-transplant time points.

V loses 4 bases, J loses 1 base, and the germline ends lie 12 bases apart. There are 14 amino acids in the CDR3, from cysteine to phenylalanine inclusive. The kept DNA is CDR3 alone, 42 bases in frame from the first base. The germline V gene specifies SGHRS as CDR1 and YFSETQ as CDR2. With respect to this clone: What this receptor recognizes is not known. No much larger clone exists at a distance of one base, and base qualities are not known.

Unstimulated PBMCs, after thawing, were stained for CD3, CD4 and CD8 and then FACS-sorted into CD3+CD4+ and CD3+CD8+ populations. Randomization to immunosuppression withdrawal applied to every one of the 8 studied subjects. The Qiagen DNeasy Blood and Tissue Kit was used to isolate genomic DNA. Frozen genomic DNA underwent high-throughput TCRbeta CDR3 sequencing by immunoSEQ, including PCR amplification, mapping, bias correction and internal controls. The paper's data handling went like this. Productive rearrangements were retained, and unique TCRbeta sequences were defined by the CDR3 nucleotide sequence together with the V and J gene. For a sequence to be called donor-reactive, it needed a frequency of at least 0.01% and at least 5-fold expansion in CFSE-low cells compared with unstimulated pre-transplant cells. Per-subject minimum frequency thresholds, based on the lowest-template unstimulated sample, ensured at least 90% detection power. Jensen-Shannon divergence between the top 1000 TCRbeta sequences after and before transplant was used to measure repertoire turnover. Changes in detection of donor-reactive sequences were tested with two-sided Fisher's exact tests. This is the immuneACCESS table as TCRdb keeps it, with only in-frame sequences that have V and J called. A part of the clones is gone; compared with another copy, unresolved V genes explain less than half, and the rest is unexplained. V, J and clone size reflect that table, while D and trimming were determined from the DNA. For this sample the table gives roughly 40,000 clones, of which about 86% were detected only once. Roughly 2.7% of the sample lies in the top ten.

Source: CD4+ T cells from blood, taken 24 months after liver transplant. The TCR was taken from a human patient who received a liver transplant. In transplant recipients, some T cells may be of donor rather than host origin. Recombination joined TRBV5-1 with TRBJ2-7; 5 matching bases give a weak D call of TRBD1. The CDR3 region reads CASSPAGPSYEQYF. The DNA sequence is as follows: TGCGCCAGCAGCCCCGCAGGGCCTTCCTACGAGCAGTACTTC.